A selection of T cell receptor beta chains follows, all from one sample in a study of radiotherapy plus CTLA-4 blockade in lung cancer. Produced via immunoSEQ multiplex PCR; TCRdb's table is partial and in-frame only. The sample yields tens of thousands of clones, roughly 71% seen once. The specimen comprised peripheral blood, sampled from a patient treated with radiotherapy plus ipilimumab. These receptors were taken from a human donor with non-small cell lung cancer who had stable disease on radiotherapy plus ipilimumab. CDR3s include the opening cysteine and the closing phenylalanine or tryptophan. The order of the fields is J gene, D gene, clone size, V gene, CDR3 DNA, CDR3 protein. The D gene is left open where the match is weak. Some rows have no size entry. The others give once, few or many, or a class for an expanded clone.

TRBJ2-3,.,.,TRBV11-3,TGTGCCAGCAGCTTACCTCGCACAGATACGCAGTATTTT,CASSLPRTDTQYF
TRBJ2-3,.,.,TRBV20-1,TGCAGTGCTAGCACAGATACGCAGTATTTT,CSASTDTQYF
TRBJ2-2,.,.,TRBV7-2,TGTGCCAGCAGTTTTGTAACCGGGGAGCTGTTTTTT,CASSFVTGELFF
TRBJ2-1,TRBD2,.,TRBV5-1,TGCGCCAGCAGGCCGACTAGCGGTAGCCACAATGAGCAGTTCTTC,CASRPTSGSHNEQFF
TRBJ1-2,TRBD1,once,TRBV7-2,TGTGCCAGCACCCTAGAGGGACAGCCTACCTATGGCTACACCTTC,CASTLEGQPTYGYTF
TRBJ2-7,.,once,TRBV11-3,TGTGCCAGCAGCTTAGGGAATACCTACGAGCAGTACTTC,CASSLGNTYEQYF
TRBJ2-1,TRBD1,.,TRBV25-1,TGTGCCAGCAGTGAATCCGGGACAGCTCGCTCGCATGAGCAGTTCTTC,CASSESGTARSHEQFF
TRBJ1-1,TRBD1,few,TRBV5-1,TGCGCCAGCAGCTTCGGACAGGGAGCTGAAGCTTTCTTT,CASSFGQGAEAFF
TRBJ2-7,.,.,TRBV2,TGTGCCAGCAGTGTTTACCAGGGAGGCGAGCAGTACTTC,CASSVYQGGEQYF
TRBJ2-5,TRBD1,.,TRBV29-1,TGCAGCGCACTCGGGAACAGGGGGCGAGAGACCCAGTACTTC,CSALGNRGRETQYF
TRBJ1-5,.,.,TRBV28,TGTGCCAGCAGTTTATCTGCTGACACCCACAATCAGCCCCAGCATTTT,CASSLSADTHNQPQHF